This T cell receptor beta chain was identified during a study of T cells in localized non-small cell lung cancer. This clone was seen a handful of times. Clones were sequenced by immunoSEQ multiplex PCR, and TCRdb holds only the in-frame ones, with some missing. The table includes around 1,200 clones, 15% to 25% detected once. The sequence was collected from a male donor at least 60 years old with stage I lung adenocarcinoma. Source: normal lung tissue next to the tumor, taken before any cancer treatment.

For the CDR3, the DNA is TGCAGCACGAGACTAGCGGGGAGGACAGATACGCAGTATTTT. Its translation: CSTRLAGRTDTQYF. V is TRBV29-1 and J is TRBJ2-3, with 11 bases fitting TRBD2. V gave up 8 bases and J gave up 3 bases; unmatched junction bases: 7. Germline V gives CDR1 SQVTM, CDR2 ANQGSEA. The CDR3 spans 14 residues.